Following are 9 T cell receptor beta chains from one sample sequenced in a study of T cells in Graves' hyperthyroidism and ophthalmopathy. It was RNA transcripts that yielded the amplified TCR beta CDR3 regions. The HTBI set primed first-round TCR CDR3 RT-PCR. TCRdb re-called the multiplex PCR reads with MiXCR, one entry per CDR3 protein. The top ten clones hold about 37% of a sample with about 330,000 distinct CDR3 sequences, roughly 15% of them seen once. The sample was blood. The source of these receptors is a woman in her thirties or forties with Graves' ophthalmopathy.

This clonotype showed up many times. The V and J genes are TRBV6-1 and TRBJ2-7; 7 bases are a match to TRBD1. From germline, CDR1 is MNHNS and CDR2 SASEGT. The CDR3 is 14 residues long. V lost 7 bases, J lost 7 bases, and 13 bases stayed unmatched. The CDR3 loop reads CASTSGPGQREQYF. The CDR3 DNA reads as TGTGCCAGCACCTCCGGTCCGGGACAGCGTGAGCAGTACTTC.

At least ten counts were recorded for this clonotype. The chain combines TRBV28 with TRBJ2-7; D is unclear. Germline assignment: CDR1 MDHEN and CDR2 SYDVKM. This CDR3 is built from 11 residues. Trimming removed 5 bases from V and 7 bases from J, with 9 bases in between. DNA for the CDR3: TGTGCCAGCAGTACCCCTCTAGAGCAGTACTTC. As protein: CASSTPLEQYF.

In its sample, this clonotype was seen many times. The CDR3 loop reads CASSLLGQNTGELFF. In nucleotides, the CDR3 is TGTGCCAGCAGCTTACTTGGGCAGAACACCGGGGAGCTGTTTTTT. This rearrangement joins TRBV7-2 to TRBJ2-2; D gene ambiguous. Germline V gene lookup returns CDR1 SGHTA and CDR2 FQGNSA. The CDR3 sequence is 15 residues long. Between the trimmed V and J ends, which lost 2 bases and 1 base, there was a span of 8 bases.

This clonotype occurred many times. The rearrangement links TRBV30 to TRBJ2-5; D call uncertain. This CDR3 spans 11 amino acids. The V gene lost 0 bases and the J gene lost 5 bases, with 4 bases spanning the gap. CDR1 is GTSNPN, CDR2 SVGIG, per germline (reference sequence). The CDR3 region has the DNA TGTGCCTGGAGTGTAGGGGAGACCCAGTACTTC. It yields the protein CAWSVGETQYF.

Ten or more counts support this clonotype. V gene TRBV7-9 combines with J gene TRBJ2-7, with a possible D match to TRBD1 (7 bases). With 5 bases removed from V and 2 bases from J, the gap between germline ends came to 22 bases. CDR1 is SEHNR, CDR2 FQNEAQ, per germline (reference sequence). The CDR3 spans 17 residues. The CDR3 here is CASSRKGGQFVAYEQYF. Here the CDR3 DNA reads TGTGCCAGCAGCCGTAAGGGGGGACAGTTCGTCGCCTACGAGCAGTACTTC.

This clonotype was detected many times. The CDR3 region has the DNA TGCAGTGCTTGGCCGGCAAGTACAGATACGCAGTATTTT. This codes for CSAWPASTDTQYF. This chain uses TRBV20-1 with TRBJ2-3, with unresolved D. V dropped 5 bases and J dropped 3 bases, with 12 bases sitting between them. Germline values: CDR1 DFQATT, CDR2 SNEGSKA (reference sequence). CDR3 length: 13 residues.

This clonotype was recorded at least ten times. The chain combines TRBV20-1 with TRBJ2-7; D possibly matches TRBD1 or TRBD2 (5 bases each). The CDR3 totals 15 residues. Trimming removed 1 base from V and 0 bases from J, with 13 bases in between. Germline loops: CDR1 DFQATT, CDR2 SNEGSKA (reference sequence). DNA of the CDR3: TGCAGTGCTAGAGTCGGGGCTCTACCCTCCTACGAGCAGTACTTC. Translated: CSARVGALPSYEQYF.

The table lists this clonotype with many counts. This CDR3 is CATSGTTPEQFF. CDR3 in DNA: TGTGCCACCAGCGGGACTACCCCCGAGCAGTTCTTC. The rearrangement links TRBV15 to TRBJ2-1; 7 bases are shared with TRBD2. The CDR3 runs 12 residues. Germline CDR1 and CDR2: LNHNV and YYDKDF (reference sequence). V lost 5 bases to trimming and J lost 10 bases; unmatched junction nucleotides: 5.

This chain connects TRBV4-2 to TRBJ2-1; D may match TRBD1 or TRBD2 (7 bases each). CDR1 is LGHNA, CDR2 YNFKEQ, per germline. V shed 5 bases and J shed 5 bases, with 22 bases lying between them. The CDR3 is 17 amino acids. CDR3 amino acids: CASSRGGRGTIHNEQFF. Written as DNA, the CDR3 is TGTGCCAGCAGCAGAGGGGGCAGGGGGACTATCCACAATGAGCAGTTCTTC.